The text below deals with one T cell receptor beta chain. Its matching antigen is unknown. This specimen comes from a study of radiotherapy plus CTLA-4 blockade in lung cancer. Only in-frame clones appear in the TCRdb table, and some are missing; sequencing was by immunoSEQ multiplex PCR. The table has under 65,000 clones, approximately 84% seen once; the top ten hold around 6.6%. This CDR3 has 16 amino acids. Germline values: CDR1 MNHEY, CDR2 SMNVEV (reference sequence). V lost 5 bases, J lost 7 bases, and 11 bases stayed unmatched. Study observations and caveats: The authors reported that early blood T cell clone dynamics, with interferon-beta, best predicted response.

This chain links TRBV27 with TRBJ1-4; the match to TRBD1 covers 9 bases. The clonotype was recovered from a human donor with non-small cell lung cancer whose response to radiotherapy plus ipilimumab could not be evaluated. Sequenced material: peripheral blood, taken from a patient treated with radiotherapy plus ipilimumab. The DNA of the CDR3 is TGTGCCAGCAGTAGAGGGACAGGGTATCGAGGTGAAAAACTGTTTTTT. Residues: CASSRGTGYRGEKLFF.